The TCR beta chain described here comes from a study of blood T cell repertoires in COVID-19. Study-wide context: From T cells, B-cell-depleted T cells, or PBMCs came the material, which was cDNA or gDNA.

A Seattle source enrolled patients during active infection and followed them longitudinally. This clone was recorded only once. Per the authors' pipeline: Quantification of nucleated cells was approximated via reference gene primer amplification. Sequenced by immunoSEQ multiplex PCR; TCRdb stores in-frame clones only, minus some. V and J calls and clone size come straight from that table; D and trimming were deduced from the DNA. The sample has about 55,000 clones, over 65% seen once. V lost 1 base, J lost 3 bases, and 5 bases stayed unmatched. The CDR3 totals 15 residues. The germline V gene has CDR1 SGHTA and CDR2 FQGNSA.

V and J are TRBV7-2 and TRBJ2-7; 8 nucleotides agree with TRBD1. Sample: peripheral blood. This TCR derives from a man at least 80 years old with COVID-19, enrolled during active disease. CDR3 region: CASSLGVQGVYEQYF. The DNA for the CDR3 is TGTGCCAGCAGCTTAGGAGTACAGGGGGTCTACGAGCAGTACTTC.